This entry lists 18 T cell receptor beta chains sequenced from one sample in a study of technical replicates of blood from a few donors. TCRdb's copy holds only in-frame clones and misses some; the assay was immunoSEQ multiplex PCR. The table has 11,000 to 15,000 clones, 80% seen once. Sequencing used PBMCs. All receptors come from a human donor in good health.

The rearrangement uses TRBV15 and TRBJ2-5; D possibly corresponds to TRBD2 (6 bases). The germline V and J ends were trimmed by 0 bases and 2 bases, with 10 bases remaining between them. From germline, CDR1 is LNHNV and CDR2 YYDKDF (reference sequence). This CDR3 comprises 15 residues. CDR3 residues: CATSRDRGSQETQYF. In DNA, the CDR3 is TGTGCCACCAGCAGAGACCGGGGGAGTCAAGAGACCCAGTACTTC.

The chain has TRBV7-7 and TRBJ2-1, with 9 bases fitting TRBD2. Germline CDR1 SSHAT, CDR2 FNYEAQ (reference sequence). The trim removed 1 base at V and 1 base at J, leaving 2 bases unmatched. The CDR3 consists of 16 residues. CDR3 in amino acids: CASSLVAGVSYNEQFF. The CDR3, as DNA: TGTGCCAGCAGCTTAGTAGCGGGAGTTTCCTACAATGAGCAGTTCTTC.

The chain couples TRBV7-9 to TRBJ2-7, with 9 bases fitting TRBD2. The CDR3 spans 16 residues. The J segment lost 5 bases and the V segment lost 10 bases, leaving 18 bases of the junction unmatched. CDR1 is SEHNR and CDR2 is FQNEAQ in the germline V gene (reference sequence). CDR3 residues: CATTGQWAGGPHEQYF. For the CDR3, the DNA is TGTGCCACCACAGGGCAATGGGCGGGAGGGCCCCACGAGCAGTACTTC.

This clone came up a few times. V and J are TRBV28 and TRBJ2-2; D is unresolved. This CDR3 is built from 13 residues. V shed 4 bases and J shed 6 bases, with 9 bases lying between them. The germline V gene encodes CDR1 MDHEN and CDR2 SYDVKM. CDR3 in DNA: TGTGCCAGCAGTTCCCGAGGAGCCGGGGAGCTGTTTTTT. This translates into CASSSRGAGELFF.

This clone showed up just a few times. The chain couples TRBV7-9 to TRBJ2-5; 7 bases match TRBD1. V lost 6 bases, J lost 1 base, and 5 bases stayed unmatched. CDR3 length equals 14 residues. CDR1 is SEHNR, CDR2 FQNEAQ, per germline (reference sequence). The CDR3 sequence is CASRFRDSQETQYF. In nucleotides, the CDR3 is TGTGCCAGCAGGTTTCGGGACAGCCAAGAGACCCAGTACTTC.

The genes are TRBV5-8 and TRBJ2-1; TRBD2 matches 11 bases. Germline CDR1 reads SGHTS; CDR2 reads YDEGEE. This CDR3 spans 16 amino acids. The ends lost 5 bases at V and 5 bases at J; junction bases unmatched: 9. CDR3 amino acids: CASSNPPGLADNEQFF. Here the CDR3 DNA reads TGTGCCAGCAGTAACCCCCCGGGACTAGCGGACAATGAGCAGTTCTTC.

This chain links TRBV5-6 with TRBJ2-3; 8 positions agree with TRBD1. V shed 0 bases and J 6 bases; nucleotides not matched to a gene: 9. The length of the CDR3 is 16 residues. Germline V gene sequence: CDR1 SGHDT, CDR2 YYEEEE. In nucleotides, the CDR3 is TGTGCCAGCAGCTTGGGGGGGGCAGGGGGCGCGGATACGCAGTATTTT. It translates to CASSLGGAGGADTQYF.

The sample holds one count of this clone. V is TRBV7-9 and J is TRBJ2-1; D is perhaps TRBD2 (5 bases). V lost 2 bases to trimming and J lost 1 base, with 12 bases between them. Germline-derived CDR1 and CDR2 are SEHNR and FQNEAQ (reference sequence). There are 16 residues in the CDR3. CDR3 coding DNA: TGTGCCAGCAGCTTAAGGCCAGCGGAGTCCTACAATGAGCAGTTCTTC. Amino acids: CASSLRPAESYNEQFF.

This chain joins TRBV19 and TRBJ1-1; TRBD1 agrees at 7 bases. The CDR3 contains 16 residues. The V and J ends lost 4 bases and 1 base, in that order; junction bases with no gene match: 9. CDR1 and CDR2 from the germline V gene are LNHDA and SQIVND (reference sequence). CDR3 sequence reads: CASSKRVGTENTEAFF. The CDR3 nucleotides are TGTGCCAGTAGTAAACGAGTCGGGACAGAGAACACTGAAGCTTTCTTT. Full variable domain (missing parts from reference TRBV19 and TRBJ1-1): DGGITQSPKYLFRKEGQNVTLSCEQNLNHDAMYWYRQDPGQGLRLIYYSQIVNDFQKGDIAEGYSVSREKKESFPLTVTSAQKNPTAFYLCASSKRVGTENTEAFFGQGTRLTVV.

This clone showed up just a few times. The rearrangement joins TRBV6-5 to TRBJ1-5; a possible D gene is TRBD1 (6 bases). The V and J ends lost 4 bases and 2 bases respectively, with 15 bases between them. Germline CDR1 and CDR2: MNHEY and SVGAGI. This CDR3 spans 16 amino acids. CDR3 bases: TGTGCCAGCAGTTTACAGGGTGCCGGGGGCAATCAGCCCCAGCATTTT. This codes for CASSLQGAGGNQPQHF.

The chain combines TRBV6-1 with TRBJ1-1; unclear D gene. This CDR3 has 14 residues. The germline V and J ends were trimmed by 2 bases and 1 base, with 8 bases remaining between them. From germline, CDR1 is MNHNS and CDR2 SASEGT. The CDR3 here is CASSESYRNTEAFF. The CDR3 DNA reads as TGTGCCAGCAGTGAATCGTACAGGAACACTGAAGCTTTCTTT.

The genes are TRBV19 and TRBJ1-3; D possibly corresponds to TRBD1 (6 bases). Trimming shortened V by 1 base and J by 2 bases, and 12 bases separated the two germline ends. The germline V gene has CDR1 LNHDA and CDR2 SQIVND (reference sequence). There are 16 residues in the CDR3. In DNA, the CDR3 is TGTGCCAGTAGTATAGGGGGACACTACGCTGGAAACACCATATATTTT. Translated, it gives CASSIGGHYAGNTIYF.

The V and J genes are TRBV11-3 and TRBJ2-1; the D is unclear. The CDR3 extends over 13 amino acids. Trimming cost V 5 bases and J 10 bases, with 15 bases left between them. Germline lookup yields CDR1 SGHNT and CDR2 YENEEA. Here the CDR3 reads CASSPPRGGEQFF. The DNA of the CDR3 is TGTGCCAGCAGCCCACCCCGAGGTGGAGAGCAGTTCTTC.

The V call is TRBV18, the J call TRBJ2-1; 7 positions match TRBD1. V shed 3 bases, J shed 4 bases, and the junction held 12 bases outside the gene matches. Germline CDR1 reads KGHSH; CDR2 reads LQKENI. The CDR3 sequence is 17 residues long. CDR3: CASSPKVGTEIYNEQFF. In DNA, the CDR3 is TGTGCCAGCTCACCCAAAGTCGGGACAGAAATATACAATGAGCAGTTCTTC.

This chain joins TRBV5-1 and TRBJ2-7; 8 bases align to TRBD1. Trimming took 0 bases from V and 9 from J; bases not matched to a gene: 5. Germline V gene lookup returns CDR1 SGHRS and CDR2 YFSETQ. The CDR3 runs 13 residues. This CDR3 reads CASSLGDRHGQYF. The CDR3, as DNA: TGCGCCAGCAGCTTGGGGGACAGGCACGGGCAGTACTTC.

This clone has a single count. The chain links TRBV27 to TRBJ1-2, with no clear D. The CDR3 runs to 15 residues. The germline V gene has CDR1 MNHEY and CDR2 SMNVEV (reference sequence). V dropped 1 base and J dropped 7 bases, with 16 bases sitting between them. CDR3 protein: CASSLFFGSSIGYTF. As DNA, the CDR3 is TGTGCCAGCAGTTTATTCTTCGGTTCAAGTATTGGCTACACCTTC.

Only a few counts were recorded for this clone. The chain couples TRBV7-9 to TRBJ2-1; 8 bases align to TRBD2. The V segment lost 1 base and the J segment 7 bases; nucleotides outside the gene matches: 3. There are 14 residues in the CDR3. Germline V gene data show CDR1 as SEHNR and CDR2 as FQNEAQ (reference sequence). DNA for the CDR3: TGTGCCAGCAGCTTAGGGAGCGGGGGTAATGAGCAGTTCTTC. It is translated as CASSLGSGGNEQFF.

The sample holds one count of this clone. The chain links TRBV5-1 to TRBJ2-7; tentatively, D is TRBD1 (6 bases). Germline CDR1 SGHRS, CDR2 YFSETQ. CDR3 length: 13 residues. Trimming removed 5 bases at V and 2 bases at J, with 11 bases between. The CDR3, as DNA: TGCGCCAGCAGGTCGGACAGCCCCTACGAGCAGTACTTC. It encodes CASRSDSPYEQYF.